This T cell receptor beta chain was sequenced during a study of blood T cell repertoires in COVID-19. Study as a whole: The analysed material was cDNA or gDNA that came from T cells, B-cell-depleted T cells, or PBMCs.

Sequencing was performed with immunoSEQ multiplex PCR; in TCRdb, only in-frame clones are kept and a portion is missing. The sample carries just under 60,000 clones, more than 75% recorded once. This CDR3 has 14 residues. Germline V lookup: CDR1 SGHTS, CDR2 YDEGEE. V shed 0 bases and J shed 2 bases, with 8 bases lying between them. Sample: peripheral blood. This clonotype originated in an elderly man with acute or convalescent COVID-19. The rearrangement links TRBV5-8 to TRBJ1-2; no clear D gene. The CDR3 coding sequence is TGTGCCAGCAGCTTGGAGTCAGGAAACTATGGCTACACCTTC. Translation gives CASSLESGNYGYTF.